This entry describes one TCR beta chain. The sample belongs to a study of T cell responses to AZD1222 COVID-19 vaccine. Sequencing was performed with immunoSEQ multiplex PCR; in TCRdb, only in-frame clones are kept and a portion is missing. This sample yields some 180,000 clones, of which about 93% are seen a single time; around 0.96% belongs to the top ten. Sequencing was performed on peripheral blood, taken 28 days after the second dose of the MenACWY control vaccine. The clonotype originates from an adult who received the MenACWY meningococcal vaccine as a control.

CDR3 DNA: TGTGCCAGTAGTTCGGACAGGTCTAATGAAAAACTGTTTTTT. This translates into CASSSDRSNEKLFF. The V and J genes are TRBV19 and TRBJ1-4; 7 nucleotides match TRBD1. There are 14 residues in the CDR3. Per the germline V gene, CDR1 is LNHDA and CDR2 is SQIVND (reference sequence). The V and J ends lost 5 bases and 3 bases, in that order; junction bases with no gene match: 3.